The source of this T cell receptor (beta chain) is a study of OX40 agonist ivuxolimab in advanced cancers. The wider study: Patients were dosed with the agonistic anti-OX40 (CD134) antibody ivuxolimab. Patients receiving dose escalation had hepatocellular carcinoma, melanoma, renal cell or head and neck cancer.

Sequenced by immunoSEQ multiplex PCR; TCRdb stores in-frame clones only, minus some. The sample holds 30,000 to 45,000 clones, approximately 90% seen once. Concerning this clone itself: Its antigen is unidentified.

The germline gives CDR1 SGHNT, CDR2 YYREEE (reference sequence). Trimming took 2 bases from V and 3 from J; bases not matched to a gene: 3. This CDR3 contains 14 residues. Study results and caveats: Several nonresponders also turned out to have low normalized T-cell clonal expansion. CD8+ T cells (on average) carried more expanded clones than CD4+ T cells.

The clonotype was recovered from an adult with an advanced solid tumor such as melanoma, head and neck, liver or kidney cancer. Source: CD4+ or CD8+ T cells sorted from blood, taken in a trial of the OX40 agonist ivuxolimab. V gene TRBV5-4 combines with J gene TRBJ2-7; 9 positions agree with TRBD1. This CDR3 is CASSLGTGNYEQYF. The CDR3 DNA reads as TGTGCCAGCAGCTTAGGGACAGGGAACTACGAGCAGTACTTC. Full variable domain (remainder filled in from reference TRBV5-4 and TRBJ2-7): ETGVTQSPTHLIKTRGQQVTLRCSSQSGHNTVSWYQQALGQGPQFIFQYYREEENGRGNFPPRFSGLQFPNYSSELNVNALELDDSALYLCASSLGTGNYEQYFGPGTRLTVT.